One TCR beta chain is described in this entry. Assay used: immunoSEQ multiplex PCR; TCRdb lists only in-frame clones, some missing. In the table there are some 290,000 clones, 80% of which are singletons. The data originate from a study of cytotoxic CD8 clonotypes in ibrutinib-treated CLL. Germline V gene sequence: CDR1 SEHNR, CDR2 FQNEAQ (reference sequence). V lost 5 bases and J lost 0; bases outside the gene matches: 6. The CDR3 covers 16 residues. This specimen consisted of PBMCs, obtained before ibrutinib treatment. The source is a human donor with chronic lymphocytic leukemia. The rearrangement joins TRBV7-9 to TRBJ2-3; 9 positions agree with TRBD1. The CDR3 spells CASSGRQGVSTDTQYF. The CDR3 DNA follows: TGTGCCAGCAGCGGACGACAGGGGGTGAGCACAGATACGCAGTATTTT.